A single sample gave rise to the 28 T cell receptor beta chains below, sequenced in a study of T cell repertoires in cytomegalovirus infection. TCRdb recomputed calls from the reads with MiXCR, one row per CDR3 protein. The sample has some 270,000 distinct CDR3 sequences, around 20% seen once. Their antigens are not known. The sequenced sample was cultured PBMCs, obtained from culture after CMV antigen stimulation. The receptor source for this set is a human donor in good health (CMV status not recorded). Some clones in this sample may be carry-over from other donors' samples.

This clonotype was detected ten times or more. The chain joins TRBV7-9 to TRBJ1-1; D is possibly TRBD1 (6 bases). Germline loops: CDR1 SEHNR, CDR2 FQNEAQ (reference sequence). V lost 6 bases and J 5 bases, leaving 16 bases between the germline ends. The CDR3 is 14 amino acids. In DNA, the CDR3 is TGTGCCAGCAGGTATCAGGGGAGTACAACTGAAGCTTTCTTT. This translates into CASRYQGSTTEAFF.

The V and J genes are TRBV20-1 and TRBJ2-7; 11 bases match TRBD2. In germline, CDR1 is DFQATT, CDR2 SNEGSKA (reference sequence). CDR3 length: 14 amino acids. J was trimmed by 5 bases and V by 6 bases; bases with no gene match: 9. Here the CDR3 DNA reads TGCAGTGCAACCGGACTAGCGGGTGTCCACGAGCAGTACTTC. Residues: CSATGLAGVHEQYF.

The rearrangement joins TRBV25-1 to TRBJ2-6, with D possibly matching TRBD1 (5 bases). The CDR3 length is 17 residues. Trimming left V 7 bases short and J 2 bases short, with 18 bases between. The germline gives CDR1 MGHDK, CDR2 SYGVNS. CDR3 coding DNA: TGTGCCAGCAAGGCTTCGGTAGGGGCCCCTGGGGCCAACGTCCTGACTTTC. Residues: CASKASVGAPGANVLTF. Full variable domain (rest looked up from reference TRBV25-1 and TRBJ2-6): EADIYQTPRYLVIGTGKKITLECSQTMGHDKMYWYQQDPGMELHLIHYSYGVNSTEKGDLSSESTVSRIRTEHFPLTLESARPSHTSQYLCASKASVGAPGANVLTFGAGSRLTVL.

The chain has TRBV4-1 and TRBJ2-5; 10 positions agree with TRBD1. Germline-derived CDR1 and CDR2 are MGHRA and YSYEKL. This CDR3 region has 15 residues. V shed 0 bases and J 5 bases; nucleotides not matched to a gene: 3. CDR3 nucleotides: TGCGCCAGCAGCCAAGAGGGGACAGGGGACGAGACCCAGTACTTC. This codes for CASSQEGTGDETQYF.

The chain couples TRBV2 to TRBJ2-1, with D hard to call. The CDR3 totals 12 residues. V was pared by 4 bases and J by 6 bases, with 7 bases between. Germline V lookup: CDR1 SNHLY, CDR2 FYNNEI. CDR3 DNA sequence: TGTGCCAGCAGTGTTACGGGCAATGAGCAGTTCTTC. It codes for CASSVTGNEQFF.

A few counts support this clonotype. The chain carries TRBV6-1 and TRBJ2-2, with D tentatively TRBD2 (5 bases). Looked up from germline, CDR1 is MNHNS and CDR2 is SASEGT. V was trimmed by 8 bases and J by 9 bases, leaving 10 bases between them. This CDR3 region has 11 residues. The CDR3 here is CASPSLRELFF. CDR3 nucleotide sequence: TGTGCCAGCCCTAGCCTTCGGGAGCTGTTTTTT.

The genes are TRBV7-9 and TRBJ2-3; 12 positions match TRBD2. The CDR3 runs 20 residues. The germline CDR1 and CDR2 sequences are SEHNR and FQNEAQ (reference sequence). J gave up 2 bases and V 7 bases, and 19 bases lay outside the gene matches. The DNA of the CDR3 is TGTGCCAGCACCCTCGGTCGGCTAGCGGGAGGGCCTCGGGACACAGATACGCAGTATTTT. It yields the protein CASTLGRLAGGPRDTDTQYF.

V is TRBV4-1 and J is TRBJ1-2; 9 bases are a match to TRBD1. The CDR3 is made up of 15 amino acids. V trimming: 2 bases; J trimming: 3 bases; junction bases outside the gene matches: 4. Germline CDR1 and CDR2: MGHRA and YSYEKL. The CDR3 region has the DNA TGCGCCAGCAGCCAATCGGACAGGGGAGACTATGGCTACACCTTC. This encodes CASSQSDRGDYGYTF.

The chain carries TRBV12-3 or TRBV12-4 and TRBJ2-3; possible D gene TRBD1, 6 bases. This CDR3 region has 14 residues. Deletions cut 7 bases from V and 0 bases from J, with 11 bases between. CDR3 protein: CASNRDTSTDTQYF. The CDR3 region has the DNA TGTGCCAGCAACCGGGACACAAGCACAGATACGCAGTATTTT.

The rearrangement links TRBV7-2 to TRBJ2-7, with 8 bases fitting TRBD2. CDR1 is SGHTA, CDR2 FQGNSA, per germline. Trimming removed 5 bases from V and 4 bases from J; junction bases left unmatched: 10. This CDR3 is 15 amino acids long. CDR3 nucleotide sequence: TGTGCCAGCAGCCCTGGAGCGGGCGGGGGGTACGAGCAGTACTTC. Residues: CASSPGAGGGYEQYF.

The CDR3, as DNA: TGTGCCAGCAGTCTGGACAGGGGCTCGAACACCGGGGAGCTGTTTTTT. Translating gives CASSLDRGSNTGELFF. The chain is built from TRBV2 and TRBJ2-2, with TRBD1 identical over 9 bases. There are 16 residues in the CDR3. Germline V CDR1 and CDR2: SNHLY, FYNNEI. J was trimmed by 0 bases and V by 5 bases; bases with no gene match: 4.

For this clonotype: This sequence may be a read error, since a much larger clone differs from it by one base. The chain carries TRBV7-2 and TRBJ1-5; 7 bases map to TRBD1. The CDR3 totals 13 residues. With V trimmed by 8 bases and J by 6 bases, 7 bases remained unmatched. Germline CDR1 is SGHTA and CDR2 is FQGNSA. CDR3 loop: CASAWGQSQPQHF. The CDR3, as DNA: TGTGCCAGCGCCTGGGGACAGAGTCAGCCCCAGCATTTT. Drawing the rest from reference TRBV7-2 and TRBJ1-5, the complete variable domain is GAGVSQSPSNKVTEKGKDVELRCDPISGHTALYWYRQSLGQGLEFLIYFQGNSAPDKSGLPSDRFSAERTGGSVSTLTIQRTQQEDSAVYLCASAWGQSQPQHFGDGTRLSIL.

This clonotype was found a few times. The chain links TRBV19 to TRBJ2-7, with TRBD1 identical over 7 bases. The germline CDR1 and CDR2 sequences are LNHDA and SQIVND (reference sequence). Unmatched junction bases numbered 3, after V lost 5 bases and J lost 2 bases. The CDR3 extends over 13 amino acids. The CDR3 is CASSYGTAYEQYV. For the CDR3, the DNA is TGTGCCAGTAGTTACGGGACAGCCTACGAGCAGTACGTC.

The chain links TRBV7-9 to TRBJ2-2; TRBD2 is a possible D gene (6 bases). CDR1 is SEHNR and CDR2 is FQNEAQ in the germline V gene (reference sequence). V gave up 6 bases and J gave up 7 bases, with 24 bases separating them. There are 17 residues in the CDR3. In DNA form, the CDR3 reads TGTGCCAGCAGGTTGAGCCCGGGGGATCAAGAGCACGGGGAGCTGTTTTTT. Translating it yields CASRLSPGDQEHGELFF.

The chain combines TRBV6-2 or TRBV6-3 with TRBJ2-5; D unclear. The germline CDR1 and CDR2 sequences are MNHEY and SVGEGT. The CDR3 totals 19 residues. With 2 bases removed from V and 7 bases from J, the gap between germline ends came to 29 bases. The CDR3 reads CASSYRSTRWQRLMGTQYF. The CDR3 DNA sequence: TGTGCCAGCAGTTACCGGTCTACAAGGTGGCAGCGTCTAATGGGGACCCAGTACTTC.

The rearrangement joins TRBV29-1 to TRBJ2-7, with a weak D call TRBD1 (5 bases). Germline values: CDR1 SQVTM, CDR2 ANQGSEA. The CDR3 length is 12 residues. Trimming took off 6 bases at V and 2 bases at J, with 11 bases between the two ends. The CDR3 loop reads CSVTDNAYEQYF. The CDR3 nucleotides are TGCAGCGTAACGGACAATGCCTACGAGCAGTACTTC.

There are a few counts of this clonotype. The chain combines TRBV12-3 or TRBV12-4 with TRBJ2-1; 7 bases fit TRBD1. The CDR3 sequence is 17 residues long. Trimming cost V 5 bases and J 5 bases; bases outside gene matches: 15. CDR3 protein: CASSTYRGRRANNEQFF. In DNA, the CDR3 is TGTGCCAGCAGTACCTACAGGGGCCGGCGGGCCAACAATGAGCAGTTCTTC.

The rearrangement links TRBV12-3 or TRBV12-4 to TRBJ1-2, with 7 nucleotides matching TRBD1. The CDR3 extends over 13 amino acids. The V gene end was trimmed by 1 base and the J gene end by 11 bases; junction bases not matched to a gene: 7. CDR3 bases: TGTGCCAGCAGTTTAGGTGTGGGACAGCATTACACCTTC. Amino acids: CASSLGVGQHYTF.

This clonotype was counted between two and nine times. The genes are TRBV7-4 and TRBJ2-1, with 8 bases identical to TRBD2. The CDR3 consists of 14 residues. Germline V gene lookup returns CDR1 SGHVT and CDR2 SQSDAQ. V dropped 5 bases and J dropped 10; count of bases not matched to a gene: 10. CDR3 amino acids: CASSQISTSGEQFF. CDR3 in DNA: TGTGCCAGCAGCCAGATCTCAACTAGCGGCGAGCAGTTCTTC.

There are a few counts of this clonotype. V is TRBV28 and J is TRBJ2-5; unclear D gene. Trimming took off 6 bases at V and 5 bases at J, with 13 bases between the two ends. Germline CDR1 reads MDHEN; CDR2 reads SYDVKM. The CDR3 is made up of 13 amino acids. The CDR3 loop is CASRPTGPETQYF. The CDR3 DNA sequence: TGTGCCAGCAGGCCTACTGGCCCCGAGACCCAGTACTTC.

This clonotype was detected only a few times. The gene calls are TRBV7-9 and TRBJ2-5; D unresolved. Deletions cut 7 bases from V and 5 bases from J, with 11 bases between. The CDR3 totals 12 residues. Germline V gene sequence: CDR1 SEHNR, CDR2 FQNEAQ (reference sequence). CDR3 bases: TGTGCCAGCAATGGGTATGGGGAGACCCAGTACTTC. Its translation is CASNGYGETQYF.

The rearrangement links TRBV6-2 or TRBV6-3 to TRBJ2-3; 10 positions agree with TRBD2. V shed 5 bases and J 2 bases; nucleotides not matched to a gene: 19. The CDR3 loop spans 20 amino acids. Germline V gene lookup returns CDR1 MNHEY and CDR2 SVGEGT. CDR3 nucleotides: TGTGCCAGCAGTCCCCGCGGGAAGCGGGGGGGGAGAATTCCCACAGATACGCAGTATTTT. Its protein is CASSPRGKRGGRIPTDTQYF.

This clonotype was found a few times. The chain joins TRBV4-3 to TRBJ2-7; D may match TRBD1 or TRBD2 (5 bases each). The CDR3 contains 19 residues. Trimming took off 0 bases at V and 1 base at J, with 22 bases between the two ends. Germline V gene lookup returns CDR1 LGHNA and CDR2 YSLEER. In DNA, the CDR3 is TGCGCCAGCAGCCAAGACTCGGAAACAGGTTTCCGGACTTCCTACGAGCAGTACTTC. Translation: CASSQDSETGFRTSYEQYF.

Notes on this clonotype: The conserved phenylalanine or tryptophan normally closing the CDR3 is absent here, so this likely arose from a read error. DNA of the CDR3: TGTGCCAGAAGTGAGACAGTCACTAATGAGAAACTGTTTTGT. It specifies CARSETVTNEKLFC. The chain recombines TRBV6-6 with TRBJ1-4; D is perhaps TRBD1 (5 bases). The CDR3 consists of 14 residues. Germline V gives CDR1 MNHNY, CDR2 SVGAGI (reference sequence).

This clonotype was observed a handful of times. The V and J genes are TRBV27 and TRBJ1-2, with D possibly matching TRBD1 (6 bases). In germline, CDR1 is MNHEY, CDR2 SMNVEV (reference sequence). The germline V and J ends were trimmed by 3 bases and 8 bases, with 13 bases remaining between them. The CDR3 sequence is 13 residues long. The CDR3 is CASSFLPGEGYTF. CDR3 coding DNA: TGTGCCAGCAGTTTCCTCCCAGGGGAAGGCTACACCTTC.

This clonotype appeared a few times. V and J are TRBV20-1 and TRBJ1-5, with TRBD1 matching 7 bases. V shed 5 bases, J shed 0 bases, and the junction held 19 bases outside the gene matches. This CDR3 comprises 19 residues. Per the germline V gene, CDR1 is DFQATT and CDR2 is SNEGSKA (reference sequence). CDR3 in DNA: TGCAGTGCTTACCGGCCCGACAGGGCCTGGATGAATAGCAATCAGCCCCAGCATTTT. Translation gives CSAYRPDRAWMNSNQPQHF.

Only one count was recorded for this clonotype. This sequence joins TRBV4-1 and TRBJ2-3; D unclear. Germline CDR1 is MGHRA and CDR2 is YSYEKL. The CDR3 extends over 13 amino acids. Trimming shortened V by 3 bases and J by 6 bases, and 10 bases separated the two germline ends. The CDR3 DNA sequence: TGCGCCAGCAGCCACACCAAAGGGGATACGCAGTATTTT. Protein product: CASSHTKGDTQYF.

In its sample, this clonotype was seen a few times. The CDR3 reads CASSIGGLTSKETQYF. The CDR3, as DNA: TGTGCCAGTAGTATTGGAGGTCTGACTAGCAAAGAGACCCAGTACTTC. The V and J genes are TRBV19 and TRBJ2-5, with 7 bases identical to TRBD2. The length of the CDR3 is 16 residues. The germline gives CDR1 LNHDA, CDR2 SQIVND (reference sequence). V trimming: 3 bases; J trimming: 3 bases; junction bases outside the gene matches: 10.